The present T cell receptor beta chain was sequenced within a study of blood T cell repertoires in COVID-19. Study-level information: Acute-phase and convalescent COVID-19 samples originated in the United States, Italy and Spain. PBMCs, B-cell-depleted T cells, or T cells were the source of the cDNA or gDNA that made up the material.

The table came from immunoSEQ multiplex PCR; TCRdb's copy has only in-frame clones and leaves some out. This table holds 97,000 or so clones, approximately 79% found once. The germline V and J ends were trimmed by 0 bases and 3 bases, with 21 bases remaining between them. The V gene's germline CDR1 is SNHLY and CDR2 FYNNEI. The CDR3 runs to 18 residues. This chain links TRBV2 with TRBJ2-7; tentative D call: TRBD1 (6 bases). What was sequenced was peripheral blood. The source is a man between 65 and 80 years old with active or convalescent COVID-19. This CDR3 is CASSEALQSPRDNYEQYF. CDR3 DNA sequence: TGTGCCAGCAGTGAAGCGCTTCAAAGTCCCCGGGACAACTACGAGCAGTACTTC.